This TCR beta chain was identified in a study of shared clonotypes between healthy human individuals. Points from the study as a whole: Sampling included only blood; tissue repertoires likely differ. Measured sharing among donors was expected to vary with sequencing depth.

This CDR3 contains 13 residues. V trimming: 7 bases; J trimming: 6 bases; junction bases outside the gene matches: 7. Per germline, CDR1 LNHDA and CDR2 SQIVND (reference sequence). Tens of millions of PBMCs went into genomic DNA for unsorted samples. Sequenced by immunoSEQ multiplex PCR; TCRdb stores in-frame clones only, minus some. This table holds 100,000 or so clones, roughly 45% found once. In the case of this clone: Its target is not known.

The origin of this receptor is a woman between 40 and 50 years old in good health. Some clones in this sample may be carry-over from other donors' samples. Source material: PBMCs. V usage is TRBV19 and J usage is TRBJ1-2; TRBD1 agrees at 8 bases. This chain's CDR3 is CASTRGQGDGYTF. CDR3 nucleotides: TGTGCCAGTACCCGAGGACAGGGAGATGGCTACACCTTC.